These 28 T cell receptor beta chains share one sample of origin, sequenced in a study of shared clonotypes between healthy human individuals. Method: immunoSEQ multiplex PCR; TCRdb's copy keeps in-frame clones and lacks some. The data show fewer than 650,000 clones, roughly four fifths seen once. The source material was PBMCs. These receptors were obtained from a woman in her thirties or forties in good health. Some clones in this sample may be carry-over from other donors' samples.

This chain uses TRBV6-1 with TRBJ1-4, with D possibly TRBD1 on 5 matching bases. V was trimmed by 9 bases and J by 0 bases, leaving 11 bases between them. The CDR3 spans 14 residues. Germline CDR1 reads MNHNS; CDR2 reads SASEGT. The chain's CDR3 is CASREGATNEKLFF. The CDR3 DNA sequence: TGTGCCAGTAGAGAAGGGGCAACTAATGAAAAACTGTTTTTT.

The chain joins TRBV28 to TRBJ2-1; D is possibly TRBD2 (6 bases). CDR3 length: 13 amino acids. The germline CDR1 and CDR2 sequences are MDHEN and SYDVKM. V lost 6 bases and J lost 4, with 10 bases in between. CDR3 amino acids: CASRRGRYNEQFF. The CDR3 nucleotides are TGTGCCAGCAGGCGGGGACGGTACAATGAGCAGTTCTTC. Based on the CDR3 plus reference TRBV28 and TRBJ2-1, the full variable domain is DVKVTQSSRYLVKRTGEKVFLECVQDMDHENMFWYRQDPGLGLRLIYFSYDVKMKEKGDIPEGYSVSREKKERFSLILESASTNQTSMYLCASRRGRYNEQFFGPGTRLTVL.

This chain links TRBV28 with TRBJ2-7; tentatively, D is TRBD1 or TRBD2 (5 bases each). This CDR3 is built from 12 residues. V was pared by 10 bases and J by 5 bases, with 15 bases between. CDR1 and CDR2 from the germline V gene are MDHEN and SYDVKM. CDR3 protein: CATATGRDEQYF. The CDR3 DNA reads as TGTGCCACCGCGACGGGGCGGGACGAGCAGTACTTC.

This clone is a singleton in its sample. The gene calls are TRBV15 and TRBJ2-6; D unresolved. CDR1 is LNHNV and CDR2 is YYDKDF in the germline V gene (reference sequence). CDR3 size: 15 residues. Trimming shortened V by 0 bases and J by 0 bases, and 3 bases separated the two germline ends. CDR3 loop: CATSREFSGANVLTF. The CDR3 DNA follows: TGTGCCACCAGCAGAGAGTTCTCTGGGGCCAACGTCCTGACTTTC.

The V gene is TRBV9, the J gene TRBJ2-1; possibly TRBD2 for D (5 bases). This CDR3 has 17 amino acids. CDR1 is SGDLS and CDR2 is YYNGEE in the germline V gene. V was pared by 0 bases and J by 1 base, with 14 bases between. The CDR3 DNA reads as TGTGCCAGCAGCGTAGGGCCCCTGGGAGTTTCCTACAATGAGCAGTTCTTC. Translation: CASSVGPLGVSYNEQFF.

V and J are TRBV6-6 and TRBJ2-3; D is unresolved. Germline CDR1 is MNHNY and CDR2 is SVGAGI (reference sequence). The germline V and J ends were trimmed by 2 bases and 0 bases, with 6 bases remaining between them. CDR3 length: 14 amino acids. Here the CDR3 reads CASSYPGSTDTQYF. In nucleotides, the CDR3 is TGTGCCAGCAGTTACCCCGGGAGCACAGATACGCAGTATTTT.

Regarding this clone: This likely traces to a read error, being one base from a far larger clone. The chain has TRBV5-4 and TRBJ1-5; the D is unclear. In germline, CDR1 is SGHNT, CDR2 YYREEE (reference sequence). This CDR3 comprises 19 residues. CDR3 residues: CASSCGRIGPLYSNRPQHF. The DNA of the CDR3 is TGTGCCAGCAGCTGCGGGCGGATCGGGCCCCTTTATAGCAATCGGCCCCAGCATTTT.

The chain recombines TRBV28 with TRBJ1-1; D ambiguous. Germline CDR1 reads MDHEN; CDR2 reads SYDVKM. CDR3 length equals 12 residues. Trimming left V 6 bases short and J 3 bases short, with 8 bases between. CDR3 region: CASRQQDTEAFF. The CDR3 coding sequence is TGTGCCAGCAGACAACAAGACACTGAAGCTTTCTTT.

The chain links TRBV4-2 to TRBJ2-3; 10 nucleotides agree with TRBD1. Trimming cost V 2 bases and J 4 bases; bases outside gene matches: 6. CDR3 size: 16 residues. Germline V CDR1 and CDR2: LGHNA, YNFKEQ. CDR3 amino acids: CASSQRPGQGPDTQYF. The CDR3 nucleotides are TGTGCCAGCAGCCAAAGGCCGGGACAGGGGCCAGATACGCAGTATTTT.

CDR3: CASSEGLRAFF. DNA of the CDR3: TGTGCCAGCAGTGAGGGGTTACGGGCTTTCTTT. V gene TRBV25-1 combines with J gene TRBJ1-1; the D is unclear. CDR1 is MGHDK and CDR2 is SYGVNS in the germline V gene. The CDR3 has 11 residues. V was cut by 3 bases and J by 11 bases, with 10 bases left in between.

The rearrangement links TRBV11-3 to TRBJ2-5, with 8 bases fitting TRBD1. With V trimmed by 5 bases and J by 2 bases, 7 bases remained unmatched. CDR1 SGHNT and CDR2 YENEEA come from the germline V gene. The CDR3 sequence is 15 residues long. CDR3: CASSPGTGHQETQYF. The CDR3 region has the DNA TGTGCCAGCAGCCCCGGGACAGGACATCAAGAGACCCAGTACTTC.

This clone turned up a few times. V and J are TRBV5-1 and TRBJ2-5; D may be TRBD1 or TRBD2 (5 bases each). This CDR3 contains 15 residues. Germline CDR1 and CDR2: SGHRS and YFSETQ. V was cut by 3 bases and J by 5 bases, with 17 bases left in between. The DNA for the CDR3 is TGCGCCAGCAGCTGGGGGACCGCTTCTGGGGAGACCCAGTACTTC. It encodes CASSWGTASGETQYF.

The chain joins TRBV7-2 to TRBJ2-7; D is perhaps TRBD2 (6 bases). This CDR3 spans 15 amino acids. V shed 5 bases and J shed 2 bases, with 16 bases lying between them. CDR1 is SGHTA and CDR2 is FQGNSA in the germline V gene. DNA for the CDR3: TGTGCCAGCAGCCCGGGGAAACTAGCCACCTACGAGCAGTACTTC. It codes for CASSPGKLATYEQYF.

This clone was found many times. The sample has other DNA sequences that encode this CDR3 too. V and J are TRBV6-4 and TRBJ2-3; 8 bases line up with TRBD1. The CDR3 spans 16 residues. Germline CDR1 is MRHNA and CDR2 is SNTAGT. Trimming removed 3 bases from V and 2 bases from J; junction bases left unmatched: 7. The CDR3 nucleotides read TGTGCCAGCAGTGATTCGGACAGGGAGCACACAGATACGCAGTATTTT. Amino acids: CASSDSDREHTDTQYF.

The V gene is TRBV7-9, the J gene TRBJ1-1; no firm D call. From germline, CDR1 is SEHNR and CDR2 FQNEAQ (reference sequence). The CDR3 sequence is 13 residues long. V lost 3 bases to trimming and J lost 5 bases, with 10 bases between them. DNA for the CDR3: TGTGCCAGCAGCTTTGCGGGGATGACTGAAGCTTTCTTT. Translation gives CASSFAGMTEAFF. Filled out from reference TRBV7-9 and TRBJ1-1, the complete variable domain reads DTGVSQNPRHKITKRGQNVTFRCDPISEHNRLYWYRQTLGQGPEFLTYFQNEAQLEKSRLLSDRFSAERPKGSFSTLEIQRTEQGDSAMYLCASSFAGMTEAFFGQGTRLTVV.

The genes are TRBV10-3 and TRBJ1-4; a possible D gene is TRBD1 (5 bases). The V gene's germline CDR1 is ENHRY and CDR2 SYGVKD. CDR3 size: 16 residues. The V and J ends lost 3 bases and 10 bases respectively, with 21 bases between them. The CDR3 DNA reads TGTGCCATCAGTGAATACCGGGACGGAGGCCTCGGAAAACTGTTTTTT. Residues: CAISEYRDGGLGKLFF.

This clone was recorded at least ten times. Other nucleotide sequences in the sample specify the same CDR3. The chain carries TRBV7-2 and TRBJ2-7, with no clear D. Germline values: CDR1 SGHTA, CDR2 FQGNSA. The ends were cut back, 0 bases at V and 3 bases at J, with 9 bases in the middle. The CDR3 runs 14 residues. CDR3 amino acids: CASSLAGRSYEQYF. The DNA of the CDR3 is TGTGCCAGCAGCTTAGCGGGCAGGAGCTACGAGCAGTACTTC.

This clone appeared once. The gene calls are TRBV5-1 and TRBJ1-1; D unresolved. Germline V gene lookup returns CDR1 SGHRS and CDR2 YFSETQ. V was cut by 4 bases and J by 0 bases, with 16 bases left in between. The CDR3 covers 16 residues. In DNA form, the CDR3 reads TGCGCCAGCAGCCCTTCAGAGGTTGGGTTGAACACTGAAGCTTTCTTT. It encodes CASSPSEVGLNTEAFF. Using reference TRBV5-1 and TRBJ1-1 for the parts outside the CDR3, the full variable domain is KAGVTQTPRYLIKTRGQQVTLSCSPISGHRSVSWYQQTPGQGLQFLFEYFSETQRNKGNFPGRFSGRQFSNSRSEMNVSTLELGDSALYLCASSPSEVGLNTEAFFGQGTRLTVV.

This chain joins TRBV6-6 and TRBJ2-5, with 9 bases that match TRBD1. V dropped 4 bases and J dropped 11; count of bases not matched to a gene: 11. Germline V gives CDR1 MNHNY, CDR2 SVGAGI (reference sequence). The CDR3 extends over 14 amino acids. CDR3 nucleotide sequence: TGTGCCAGCAGTTGGGGACAGGGTAGAATAGGGCAGTACTTC. It translates to CASSWGQGRIGQYF.

This clone turned up a few times. The chain joins TRBV30 to TRBJ1-6; 7 nucleotides match TRBD1. The CDR3 length is 14 residues. V trimming: 3 bases; J trimming: 7 bases; junction bases outside the gene matches: 6. CDR1 and CDR2 from the germline V gene are GTSNPN and SVGIG (reference sequence). CDR3 DNA sequence: TGTGCCTGGAGCACGGGACAGACAAATTCACCCCTCCACTTT. As protein: CAWSTGQTNSPLHF.

This clone was found once. This chain connects TRBV5-1 to TRBJ2-1, with 10 bases matching TRBD2. J lost 8 bases, V lost 1 base, and 6 bases had no gene match. The CDR3 is 15 amino acids. Looked up from germline, CDR1 is SGHRS and CDR2 is YFSETQ. CDR3 residues: CASSLLAGDRHEQFF. DNA of the CDR3: TGCGCCAGCAGCTTGCTAGCGGGAGACCGCCATGAGCAGTTCTTC. Complete variable domain (other parts from reference TRBV5-1 and TRBJ2-1): KAGVTQTPRYLIKTRGQQVTLSCSPISGHRSVSWYQQTPGQGLQFLFEYFSETQRNKGNFPGRFSGRQFSNSRSEMNVSTLELGDSALYLCASSLLAGDRHEQFFGPGTRLTVL.

The J gene is TRBJ1-3, the V gene TRBV5-1, with unresolved D. The CDR3 runs 14 residues. Germline CDR1 and CDR2: SGHRS and YFSETQ. Trimming took 4 bases from V and 3 from J, leaving 11 bases between them. CDR3: CASSPEGDGNTIYF. In DNA, the CDR3 is TGCGCCAGCAGCCCCGAAGGCGATGGAAACACCATATATTTT.

In DNA form, the CDR3 reads TGTGCCAGCAGTGAACTTCTTGGACACGGCAATCAGCCCCAGCATTTT. It codes for CASSELLGHGNQPQHF. J is TRBJ1-5 and V is TRBV2; D possibly corresponds to TRBD1 (5 bases). The CDR3 runs 16 residues. Germline CDR1 SNHLY, CDR2 FYNNEI. Trimming stripped 2 bases from V and 2 bases from J, with 13 bases between.

The chain carries TRBV29-1 and TRBJ2-1, with TRBD2 matching 11 bases. The germline V gene has CDR1 SQVTM and CDR2 ANQGSEA. The CDR3 sequence is 18 residues long. V gave up 6 bases and J gave up 3 bases; unmatched junction bases: 16. The CDR3 here is CSVAGTVLAGGIYNEQFF. CDR3 sequence (DNA): TGCAGCGTCGCCGGGACAGTTCTAGCGGGAGGCATCTACAATGAGCAGTTCTTC.

The V call is TRBV27, the J call TRBJ2-7, with TRBD1 identical over 8 bases. The length of the CDR3 is 17 residues. Trimming at V came to 2 bases and at J to 3 bases, leaving 12 bases not matched to a gene. Germline loops: CDR1 MNHEY, CDR2 SMNVEV (reference sequence). The chain's CDR3 is CASSLIITGTGIYEQYF. The CDR3, as DNA: TGTGCCAGCAGTTTAATAATTACCGGGACAGGAATCTACGAGCAGTACTTC.

This clone was seen only a few times. V gene TRBV19 combines with J gene TRBJ1-1; D not resolved. V was clipped by 6 bases and J by 0 bases, with 5 bases between them. Per the germline V gene, CDR1 is LNHDA and CDR2 is SQIVND (reference sequence). CDR3 length equals 12 residues. As DNA, the CDR3 is TGTGCCAGTAGGGCCTTGAACACTGAAGCTTTCTTT. This translates into CASRALNTEAFF.

Turning to this clone: This sample also contains other DNA sequences that code for the same CDR3. The gene calls are TRBV28 and TRBJ2-7; possibly TRBD1 for D (6 bases). Germline CDR1 is MDHEN and CDR2 is SYDVKM. The CDR3 extends over 11 amino acids. Trimming removed 5 bases at V and 7 bases at J, with 9 bases between. CDR3 nucleotide sequence: TGTGCCAGCAGTCTTGACAGGGAGCAGTACTTC. Encoded protein: CASSLDREQYF.

The chain links TRBV7-3 to TRBJ2-5; D uncertain. The germline gives CDR1 SGHTA, CDR2 FQGTGA. The CDR3 runs to 12 residues. The V and J ends lost 5 bases and 4 bases respectively, with 8 bases between them. CDR3 DNA: TGTGCCAGCAGCCATCCGGGAGAGACCCAGTACTTC. It is translated as CASSHPGETQYF.